A single sample is the source of the 10 T cell receptor beta chains below, sequenced in a study of OX40 agonist ivuxolimab in advanced cancers. Profiled with immunoSEQ multiplex PCR; TCRdb holds only in-frame clones, not every one. The repertoire holds about 28,000 clones, approximately 88% seen once, with roughly 30% in the top ten. Sequencing used CD4+ or CD8+ T cells sorted from blood, obtained in a trial of the OX40 agonist ivuxolimab. All receptors come from an adult with an advanced solid tumor such as melanoma, head and neck, liver or kidney cancer.

The chain couples TRBV13 to TRBJ1-4; 9 nucleotides line up with TRBD1. CDR1 is PRHDT and CDR2 is FYEKMQ in the germline V gene (reference sequence). This CDR3 region has 15 residues. V trimming: 5 bases; J trimming: 5 bases; junction bases outside the gene matches: 6. CDR3 residues: CASSTTGGANEKLFF. The CDR3 DNA follows: TGTGCCAGCAGCACTACAGGGGGCGCAAATGAAAAACTGTTTTTT.

The chain combines TRBV11-3 with TRBJ2-3, with D tentatively TRBD2 (6 bases). The V end lost 5 bases, the J end lost 1 base, and 13 bases lay between the germline ends. The CDR3 runs 15 residues. The germline V gene has CDR1 SGHNT and CDR2 YENEEA. CDR3 in amino acids: CASSPQWEGTDTQYF. CDR3 coding DNA: TGTGCCAGCAGCCCCCAGTGGGAGGGCACAGATACGCAGTATTTT. The whole variable domain, remainder taken from reference TRBV11-3 and TRBJ2-3, is EAGVVQSPRYKIIEKKQPVAFWCNPISGHNTLYWYLQNLGQGPELLIRYENEEAVDDSQLPKDRFSAERLKGVDSTLKIQPAELGDSAVYLCASSPQWEGTDTQYFGPGTRLTVL.

In this sample, this clone turned up once. The chain has TRBV9 and TRBJ2-7; 13 bases match TRBD2. Germline lookup yields CDR1 SGDLS and CDR2 YYNGEE. There are 16 residues in the CDR3. With V trimmed by 3 bases and J by 0 bases, 3 bases remained unmatched. CDR3 coding DNA: TGTGCCAGCAGCGATCGACTAGCGGGGGGCTCCTACGAGCAGTACTTC. Its translation: CASSDRLAGGSYEQYF.

V usage is TRBV7-2 and J usage is TRBJ1-1, with D possibly TRBD1 on 5 matching bases. V was shortened by 5 bases and J by 4 bases, with 8 bases between the two germline ends. In germline, CDR1 is SGHTA, CDR2 FQGNSA. The CDR3 covers 12 residues. CDR3 region: CASSLGLTEAFF. CDR3 sequence (DNA): TGTGCCAGCAGCCTGGGGCTCACTGAAGCTTTCTTT.

In its sample, this clone was seen a few times. The gene calls are TRBV6-4 and TRBJ2-1; D is ambiguous. The CDR3 has 12 amino acids. The V gene's germline CDR1 is MRHNA and CDR2 SNTAGT. V lost 0 bases and J 9 bases, leaving 6 bases between the germline ends. For the CDR3, the DNA is TGTGCCAGCAGTGACTCCTGGGGTGAGCAGTTCTTC. Its translation: CASSDSWGEQFF.

This clone was seen a few times. This rearrangement joins TRBV27 to TRBJ2-7, with a weak D call TRBD2 (6 bases). CDR3 size: 11 residues. Trimming pared 11 bases from V and 4 bases from J, leaving 12 bases between. Germline-derived CDR1 and CDR2 are MNHEY and SMNVEV (reference sequence). Written as DNA, the CDR3 is TGTGCCGTCGGAGGGGCGTACGAGCAGTACTTC. This encodes CAVGGAYEQYF.

This clone has just a few counts. The V call is TRBV2, the J call TRBJ1-2; unclear D gene. This CDR3 contains 14 residues. CDR1 and CDR2 from the germline V gene are SNHLY and FYNNEI. V lost 2 bases to trimming and J lost 4 bases, with 11 bases between them. CDR3 nucleotides: TGTGCCAGCAGTGAAACCTCGGCCCGCTATGGCTACACCTTC. This gives the protein CASSETSARYGYTF.

The chain employs TRBV7-9 and TRBJ2-7, with D possibly matching TRBD1 (6 bases). The V end was cut by 4 bases, the J end by 2 bases, with 15 bases between. The CDR3 spans 15 residues. Per the germline V gene, CDR1 is SEHNR and CDR2 is FQNEAQ (reference sequence). CDR3 in amino acids: CASSSRDKGAYEQYF. The CDR3 bases are TGTGCCAGCAGCTCCCGGGACAAAGGCGCCTACGAGCAGTACTTC.

This chain links TRBV18 with TRBJ2-5; TRBD2 matches at 11 bases. Germline CDR1 reads KGHSH; CDR2 reads LQKENI. With 6 bases clipped from V and 4 bases from J, the junction kept 13 bases outside the gene matches. This CDR3 comprises 17 residues. The DNA for the CDR3 is TGTGCCAGCTCCCTCACTAGCGGGAGAAACAAAGGAGAGACCCAGTACTTC. Its translation is CASSLTSGRNKGETQYF. The full variable domain, rest sourced from reference TRBV18 and TRBJ2-5, is NAGVMQNPRHLVRRRGQEARLRCSPMKGHSHVYWYRQLPEEGLKFMVYLQKENIIDESGMPKERFSAEFPKEGPSILRIQQVVRGDSAAYFCASSLTSGRNKGETQYFGPGTRLLVL.

The gene calls are TRBV11-2 and TRBJ1-1; D is unresolved. The CDR3 runs to 12 residues. V lost 0 bases and J lost 6, with 5 bases in between. Per germline, CDR1 SGHAT and CDR2 FQNNGV. CDR3 bases: TGTGCCAGCAGCTTAGACAGCCCTGAAGCTTTCTTT. This codes for CASSLDSPEAFF.